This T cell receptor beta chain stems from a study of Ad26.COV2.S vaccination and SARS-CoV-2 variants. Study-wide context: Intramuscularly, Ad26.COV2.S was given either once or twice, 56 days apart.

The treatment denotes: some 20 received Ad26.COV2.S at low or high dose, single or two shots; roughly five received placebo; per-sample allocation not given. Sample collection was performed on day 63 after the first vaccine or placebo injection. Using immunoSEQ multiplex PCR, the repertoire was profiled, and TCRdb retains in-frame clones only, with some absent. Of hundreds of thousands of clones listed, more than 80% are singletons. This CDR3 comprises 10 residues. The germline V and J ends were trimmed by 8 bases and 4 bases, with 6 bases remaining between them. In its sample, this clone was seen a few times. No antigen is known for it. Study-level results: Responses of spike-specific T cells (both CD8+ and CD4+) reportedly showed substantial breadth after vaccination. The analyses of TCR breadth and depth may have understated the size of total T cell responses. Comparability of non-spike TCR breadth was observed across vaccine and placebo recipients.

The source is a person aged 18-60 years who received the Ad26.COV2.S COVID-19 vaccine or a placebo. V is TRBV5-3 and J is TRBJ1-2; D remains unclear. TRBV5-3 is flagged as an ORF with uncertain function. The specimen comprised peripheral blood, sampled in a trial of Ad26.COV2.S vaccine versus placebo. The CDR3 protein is CASLPYGYTF. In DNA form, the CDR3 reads TGTGCCAGCCTGCCCTATGGCTACACCTTC.